The TCR beta chain described here comes from a study of cytomegalovirus exposure and HLA in healthy donors (dated by TCRdb to between 2016 and 2019). Turning to the overall study: In an earlier analysis of about 560 of the donors, about 270 Gb of sequence data and approximately 100 million unique TCR beta sequences from 180 million or so T cells were reported. An early release covering roughly 640 HLA-typed donors comprised 300 to 350 gigabases of sequencing data and around 86 million unique TCR sequences. The genetic ancestry cluster associated with self-reported Caucasian donors included roughly four fifths of the approximately 400 genotyped donors. The aim of the study was to test whether cataloging public T cell receptors could identify signatures of past pathogen exposure. The study used immunosequencing to profile the T cell repertoires of 666 subjects and linked those repertoires to cytomegalovirus serostatus. Besides the first cohort of around 700 subjects, a separate validation cohort made up of 120 different subjects was used. To predict cytomegalovirus infection status, the study brought together high-throughput TCR immunosequencing, statistical association of individual TCRs with disease status, and machine learning. In a later analysis, previously published TCR beta repertoires from 666 donors were re-analyzed and high-resolution HLA genotyping was added so that TCR occurrence patterns could be studied. The later analysis used no new phenotypic data to find candidate immune exposures, relying instead on TCR beta sequences and their occurrence across donors. An earlier analysis of nearly 600 of the donors applied high-throughput TCR beta sequencing to assess whether each TCR beta V gene segment acted as functional or pseudogenic. Donor age, sex, ethnicity and CMV serostatus were collected together with the repertoire data. A later genetic analysis took genome-wide SNP genotypes for about 65% of the roughly 670 donors and used that subset as a discovery cohort. Every discovery cohort repertoire had been produced on one sequencing platform. Class I and class II HLA loci were covered by the typing at four-digit resolution. Typing coverage varied by locus: about 629-640 donors for A, B, C, DRB1 and DQB1; more than 500 for DQA1; about 590 for DPA1; fewer than 480 for DPB1. A few DR-DQ haplotypes were handled as single units for association and clustering because linkage in the cohort was strong. Among roughly 400 genotyped donors of the cohort, an average of about 240,000 unique TCR beta nucleotide sequences were sequenced per donor, roughly 20% of them non-productive.

Library creation used the immunoSEQ multiplex PCR assay. A mixture of 60 forward primers for TCR Vbeta segments and 13 reverse primers for TCR Jbeta segments was used in the multiplex PCR. The CDR3 region of rearranged TCR beta genes was amplified from genomic DNA by a multiplex PCR assay. On the Illumina HiSeq System, the amplified TCR beta libraries were sequenced as 87-base-pair reads. The original methods were these. Across the 500 to 850 repertoires, a later analysis counted about 81 million unique TCR beta chains, roughly 11 million of which were shared by at least two donors. To remove PCR and sequencing errors, raw reads were error-corrected and collapsed into unique sequences using a nearest-neighbor algorithm that merged closely related sequences. Alignment of CDR3 sequences to IMGT reference sequences was used to assign V, D and J gene segments. For a sequence to be retained, a match of at least six nucleotides was required to both a V gene segment and a J gene segment. Rearrangements were called productive when the CDR3 lacked stop codons and stayed in frame with V and J; all others were non-productive. Following IMGT convention, CDR3 was defined as the stretch from the second conserved V-encoded cysteine up to the conserved J-encoded phenylalanine. In an earlier analysis of approximately 500 of the donors, sequences lacking an unambiguous match to a single V gene segment were excluded. An earlier analysis of fewer than 650 of the donors classified V segments as functional when productive rearrangements were above 56.7% and as segregating when the standard deviation between donors was above 5%. A statistical classification framework was built for diagnosing cytomegalovirus status from the catalog of TCR beta chain sequences. In a later analysis, V and J genes were assigned by comparing TCR nucleotide sequences against IMGT/GENE-DB human TR gene sequences. The TCRdist pipeline was used in a later analysis to assign CDR3 sequences and most-parsimonious VDJ recombination scenarios. In a later analysis, each TCR beta chain was defined by its CDR3 amino acid sequence together with its V-gene family, and reads without a unique V-gene family were excluded. In a later analysis, 500 to 700 highly shared, low-generation-probability nucleotide sequences were removed to address suspected cross-contamination and a sequencing artifact. In a later analysis, a clonal expansion index for each public chain was calculated from normalized within-repertoire ranks of inferred template counts. In a later analysis, generation probabilities were computed using a VDJ recombination model fitted to out-of-frame rearrangements, and the results were checked against IGoR. Hypergeometric tests were used in a later analysis to score TCR-TCR, TCR-HLA and TCR-CMV co-occurrence, with a repertoire-size bias correction applied to the TCR pairs. False discovery rates were estimated in a later analysis by permuting HLA or CMV assignments 20 times. In a later analysis, co-occurring TCRs were grouped with DBSCAN, and TCRdist sequence similarity was added when clustering was performed within HLA-allele-positive subsets. Co-occurrence clustering excluded repertoires with fewer than 30,000 or more than 120,000 public chains, plus five with anomalous nucleotide sharing. TCRdb carries this immuneACCESS record with in-frame sequences only. Its versions omit some clonotypes, under half of them owing to an unresolved V gene in the studies checked, with the rest unexplained. V, J and clone size derive from that table, while D and trimming were established from the DNA sequence. The sample includes approximately 100,000 clones, with about 77% observed a single time. The ten largest account for roughly 4.5% of the sample.

About this clone: Its antigen remains unidentified. No much larger clone is present one base from it, and per-base qualities are unavailable.

In total, 600 or so healthy bone marrow donors made up the cohort. At the time of sampling, every cohort member was nominally healthy, though immune exposures that went unrecorded were likely present. The donor tested CMV seronegative, placing the donor among the approximately 400 seronegative members of the cohort. Each donor provided a peripheral blood sample, and peripheral blood mononuclear cells were used for TCR beta sequencing. Genomic DNA was extracted from the blood cell samples with the Qiagen DNeasy Blood Extraction Kit. Broader findings and caveats from the paper: A cluster of highly shared sequence variants was judged likely to be a technical artifact of the sequencing pipeline. The authors suggested that the approach could potentially be extended to other disease states and immunological phenotypes. Correlated functional status among segregating V segments might be attributable to linkage disequilibrium, but an unknown experimental factor could not be ruled out. In an earlier analysis of roughly 500 of the donors, most TCR beta V segments appeared in productive rearrangements about 87% or about 30% of the time, broadly matching IMGT annotations. In the study, 150 to 200 TCR beta chains were listed as associated with cytomegalovirus. The earlier analysis of 587 of the donors excluded 15 to 20 rarely observed V segments, including chromosome 9 orphons, because counts were too low. The classifier was reported to diagnose cytomegalovirus status with high specificity and sensitivity in both the original cohort and the validation cohort. In vitro tests confirmed that a few of the cytomegalovirus-associated TCR beta chains recognize cytomegalovirus antigens. Most TCR sequences were seen in very few donors, while some public TCRs were found in many individuals. According to a later analysis, parvovirus B19, influenza, CMV and Epstein-Barr virus appeared linked to several top co-occurrence clusters. In a later analysis, TCR association rates were found to vary across HLA loci, with the most associated TCRs seen for DRB1 alleles and the fewest for HLA-C alleles. A further reported finding was that TCR beta sequences accurately predicted the HLA-A and HLA-B alleles for most subjects in the first cohort. Compared with equally common non-associated chains, HLA-associated TCR beta chains in a later analysis were more clonally expanded and had lower generation probabilities. The 87-base-pair reads could not distinguish some IMGT-functional V segments, including TRBV6-2 and TRBV6-3, so those segments were excluded. Roughly uniform sequencing depth across donors was assumed in presence/absence analyses, although this assumption may not hold. A later analysis associated 17,000 or so TCR beta sequences with specific HLA alleles at a false discovery rate of 0.05. Because HLA typing was unavailable for some donors at each locus, only the typed subset was used in association tests. In a later analysis, most CMV-associated TCR beta chains were found to appear HLA-restricted, with HLA associations seemingly driven largely by CMV exposure. In this cohort, only TCR beta chains were sequenced, and detectable features were limited by the absence of alpha or paired-chain data. For the cohort, immune exposure information was limited to CMV serostatus. According to a later genetic analysis, donors in an Asian-associated ancestry cluster had fewer N-insertions in productive TCRs than the approximately 670-donor mean. Strong co-occurrence of HLA alleles, especially DR and DQ, made assigning TCR associations to individual alleles difficult. V-gene and J-gene trimming of TCR beta chains was associated with a missense DCLRE1C variant in a later genetic analysis, and the association was replicated in an independent cohort.

The germline ends are 10 bases apart after V is trimmed by 6 bases and J by 0 bases. The germline V gene (reference sequence) sets CDR1 to LNHNV and CDR2 to YYDKDF. Measured from the cysteine to the phenylalanine, the CDR3 is 14 residues long. This entry keeps only the CDR3 DNA: 42 bases, framed from base 1. This sequence was found in a woman aged 40-49 years in good health and CMV-seronegative. Sequences were obtained from PBMCs. Recombination joined TRBV15 with TRBJ2-3; no D gene can be assigned with confidence. The nucleotide sequence reads TGTGCCACCAGGCGGCTCTCTAGCACAGATACGCAGTATTTT. Its product reads: CATRRLSSTDTQYF.